The 17 T cell receptor beta chains below were found in one sample sequenced in a study of beta chain features in type 1 diabetes. Every bit of the isolated RNA underwent reverse transcription, so sequencing read expressed TCRB transcripts. TCRdb's table, derived via immunoSEQ multiplex PCR, lists solely in-frame clones and lacks some. This sample carries 200,000 to 250,000 clones, approximately 10% of them seen once, and the ten largest clones take roughly 1.3%. The source material was central memory CD4+ T cells from blood. All receptors derive from a man between 18 and 29 years old in good health.

This clone has just a few counts. The chain is built from TRBV30 and TRBJ1-3, with unresolved D. Trimming stripped 1 base from V and 4 bases from J, with 8 bases between. This CDR3 has 13 residues. Germline assignment: CDR1 GTSNPN and CDR2 SVGIG (reference sequence). The CDR3 sequence is CAWSGRVGNTIYF. CDR3 nucleotide sequence: TGTGCCTGGAGTGGAAGGGTGGGAAACACCATATATTTT.

This chain connects TRBV7-2 to TRBJ2-3; the D gene is possibly TRBD1 (6 bases). The CDR3 spans 17 residues. Trimming removed 5 bases from V and 3 bases from J, with 21 bases in between. Per the germline V gene, CDR1 is SGHTA and CDR2 is FQGNSA. In DNA, the CDR3 is TGTGCCAGCAGCGAGGCCCCAATTGGCAGGGGTACAGATACGCAGTATTTT. Translated: CASSEAPIGRGTDTQYF.

The V call is TRBV9, the J call TRBJ1-2; TRBD1 matches at 7 bases. Germline values: CDR1 SGDLS, CDR2 YYNGEE. The CDR3 runs 13 residues. J gave up 4 bases and V 4 bases, and 4 bases lay outside the gene matches. Written as DNA, the CDR3 is TGTGCCAGCAGCCCTCAGGGGGGCTATGGCTACACCTTC. Encoded protein: CASSPQGGYGYTF.

In this sample, this clone turned up a few times. This chain links TRBV30 with TRBJ2-3; 7 nucleotides match TRBD2. The J segment lost 6 bases and the V segment lost 3 bases, leaving 3 bases of the junction unmatched. CDR1 and CDR2 from the germline V gene are GTSNPN and SVGIG (reference sequence). This CDR3 contains 12 residues. The CDR3 spells CAWSFSGDTQYF. DNA of the CDR3: TGTGCCTGGAGCTTTAGCGGGGATACGCAGTATTTT.

Many counts were recorded for this clone. V gene TRBV30 combines with J gene TRBJ2-7, with 9 positions matching TRBD1. This CDR3 spans 14 amino acids. The V gene's germline CDR1 is GTSNPN and CDR2 SVGIG (reference sequence). V dropped 6 bases and J dropped 5; count of bases not matched to a gene: 11. The CDR3 region is CACLNNRGLDEQYF. The CDR3 nucleotides are TGTGCCTGTCTAAACAACAGGGGGCTGGACGAGCAGTACTTC.

V is TRBV18 and J is TRBJ2-4; TRBD2 agrees at 11 bases. From germline, CDR1 is KGHSH and CDR2 LQKENI. V was clipped by 6 bases and J by 0 bases; unmatched bases: 7. The CDR3 covers 17 residues. CDR3 nucleotides: TGTGCCAGCTCGAATCTAGCGGGAGGTCTAGCCAAAAACATTCAGTACTTC. It is translated as CASSNLAGGLAKNIQYF.

This clone was detected a few times. The chain uses TRBV6-6 and TRBJ2-7; 11 bases are shared with TRBD2. With V trimmed by 6 bases and J by 5 bases, 3 bases remained unmatched. Per germline, CDR1 MNHNY and CDR2 SVGAGI (reference sequence). CDR3 length equals 13 residues. In DNA form, the CDR3 reads TGTGCCAGCAGCCGGACTAGCGGGCACGAGCAGTACTTC. It translates to CASSRTSGHEQYF.

This clone has a handful of counts. This chain links TRBV4-2 with TRBJ1-1; a weak D match, TRBD1 (6 bases). This CDR3 comprises 15 residues. Germline V gene sequence: CDR1 LGHNA, CDR2 YNFKEQ. The V gene lost 4 bases and the J gene lost 3 bases, with 15 bases spanning the gap. The CDR3 spells CASSRAGESHTEAFF. Written as DNA, the CDR3 is TGTGCCAGCAGCCGGGCAGGGGAGTCTCACACTGAAGCTTTCTTT.

This sequence joins TRBV9 and TRBJ1-5; D gene uncertain. V gave up 0 bases and J gave up 9 bases, with 10 bases separating them. The CDR3 length is 13 residues. Germline CDR1 reads SGDLS; CDR2 reads YYNGEE. CDR3: CASSVEGGRPQHF. The DNA for the CDR3 is TGTGCCAGCAGCGTAGAGGGCGGACGGCCCCAGCATTTT.

This sequence joins TRBV29-1 and TRBJ2-5; 8 bases are shared with TRBD2. The CDR3 is 13 residues long. V lost 6 bases, J lost 1 base, and 4 bases stayed unmatched. Germline V gene data show CDR1 as SQVTM and CDR2 as ANQGSEA. The CDR3 DNA follows: TGCAGCGTAAGAACTAGCGGCCAAGAGACCCAGTACTTC. This translates into CSVRTSGQETQYF.

The gene calls are TRBV11-2 and TRBJ2-3; tentatively, D is TRBD2 (7 bases). CDR1 SGHAT and CDR2 FQNNGV come from the germline V gene. Trimming took 3 bases from V and 2 from J, leaving 9 bases between them. This CDR3 is 14 amino acids long. The CDR3 protein is CASSFGGPTDTQYF. The CDR3 coding sequence is TGTGCCAGCAGCTTCGGGGGGCCCACAGATACGCAGTATTTT.

V gene TRBV28 combines with J gene TRBJ1-2, with 7 bases lining up with TRBD1. The junction had 11 bases not matched to a gene; V was cut back by 5 bases and J by 2 bases. Germline CDR1 is MDHEN and CDR2 is SYDVKM. The CDR3 is 16 residues long. The CDR3 sequence is CASSPHASGQNYGYTF. The CDR3 nucleotides are TGTGCCAGCAGTCCCCACGCCTCGGGACAGAACTATGGCTACACCTTC.

Regarding this clone: A clone one base away is much larger, so this may be a read error. The V and J genes are TRBV7-2 and TRBJ2-5; D is ambiguous. V was trimmed by 3 bases and J by 0 bases, leaving 2 bases between them. CDR1 is SGHTA and CDR2 is FQGNSA in the germline V gene. CDR3 length: 12 amino acids. CDR3 in DNA: TGTGCCAGCAGCTTGTACCAAGAGACCCAGTACTTC. Amino acid sequence: CASSLYQETQYF. Variable domain in full (rest from reference TRBV7-2 and TRBJ2-5): GAGVSQSPSNKVTEKGKDVELRCDPISGHTALYWYRQSLGQGLEFLIYFQGNSAPDKSGLPSDRFSAERTGGSVSTLTIQRTQQEDSAVYLCASSLYQETQYFGPGTRLLVL.

This rearrangement joins TRBV7-2 to TRBJ2-1, with 8 bases lining up with TRBD1. From germline, CDR1 is SGHTA and CDR2 FQGNSA. V lost 5 bases and J lost 2; bases outside the gene matches: 5. This CDR3 contains 15 residues. The CDR3 is CASSPDRGTYNEQFF. In DNA form, the CDR3 reads TGTGCCAGCAGCCCCGACAGGGGCACCTACAATGAGCAGTTCTTC. Based on the CDR3 plus reference TRBV7-2 and TRBJ2-1, the full variable domain is GAGVSQSPSNKVTEKGKDVELRCDPISGHTALYWYRQSLGQGLEFLIYFQGNSAPDKSGLPSDRFSAERTGGSVSTLTIQRTQQEDSAVYLCASSPDRGTYNEQFFGPGTRLTVL.

This clone was recorded a few times. CDR3 region: CASSLNCGTGALNYGYTF. CDR3 bases: TGCGCCAGCAGTCTAAATTGTGGGACAGGGGCCTTAAACTATGGCTACACCTTC. The V and J genes are TRBV23-1 and TRBJ1-2, with 10 bases lining up with TRBD1. TRBV23-1 counts as an open reading frame of uncertain function. V shed 4 bases and J 2 bases; nucleotides not matched to a gene: 13. The CDR3 consists of 18 residues.

This chain uses TRBV7-9 with TRBJ2-1, with 9 bases identical to TRBD2. CDR3 length: 15 residues. With V trimmed by 2 bases and J by 7 bases, 6 bases remained unmatched. CDR1 is SEHNR, CDR2 FQNEAQ, per germline (reference sequence). CDR3 DNA sequence: TGTGCCAGCAGCTTATGGGCGGGAGGGGCGAATGAGCAGTTCTTC. Translation gives CASSLWAGGANEQFF.

The chain combines TRBV29-1 with TRBJ2-7; weak D call: TRBD2 (6 bases). This CDR3 comprises 14 residues. V was clipped by 4 bases and J by 4 bases, with 17 bases between them. Germline CDR1 SQVTM, CDR2 ANQGSEA. CDR3 sequence: CSVATNRDFYEQYF. Written as DNA, the CDR3 is TGCAGCGTTGCGACAAACCGGGACTTTTACGAGCAGTACTTC.